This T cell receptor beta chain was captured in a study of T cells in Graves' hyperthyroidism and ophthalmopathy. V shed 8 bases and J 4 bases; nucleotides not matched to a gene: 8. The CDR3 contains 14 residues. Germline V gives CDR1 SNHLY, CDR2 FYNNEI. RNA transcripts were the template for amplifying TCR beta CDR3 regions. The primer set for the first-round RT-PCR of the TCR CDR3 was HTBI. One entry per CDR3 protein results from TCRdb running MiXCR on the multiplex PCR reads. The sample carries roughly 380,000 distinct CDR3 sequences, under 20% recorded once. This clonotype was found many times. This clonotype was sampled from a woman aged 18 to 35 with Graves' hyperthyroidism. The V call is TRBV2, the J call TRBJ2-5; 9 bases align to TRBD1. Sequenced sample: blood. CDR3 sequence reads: CASATGTGRETQYF. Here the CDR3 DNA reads TGTGCCAGCGCGACCGGGACAGGGAGAGAGACCCAGTACTTC.